The entry below gives a single TCR beta chain sequence along with its context. As yet, its antigen is unknown. The data were obtained in a study of STAT5B mutations in CD4+ large granular lymphocyte leukemia. Sequencing was at survey level. The assay was immunoSEQ multiplex PCR, and TCRdb's table has in-frame clones only and misses some. The data show some 30,000 clones, 55% to 80% seen once. Study conclusions and caveats: 8/27 top patient clones versus 2/35 control clones were TRBV06-family. Without putative leukemic clones, patient CD4-sorted repertoires remained more clonal than healthy CD4+ repertoires. Main leukemic clonotypes were patient-specific, but about 26% appeared at low frequency elsewhere.

The CDR3 totals 13 residues. V was pared by 2 bases and J by 4 bases, with 6 bases between. Germline V gene sequence: CDR1 MNHEY, CDR2 SVGAGI. The chain uses TRBV6-5 and TRBJ1-5; weak D call: TRBD1 (5 bases). The receptor comes from a human donor in good health. Specimen: CD4+ T cells from blood buffy coats. The CDR3 region has the DNA TGTGCCAGCAGTTACCAGGGAAATCAGCCCCAGCATTTT. Amino acid sequence: CASSYQGNQPQHF.